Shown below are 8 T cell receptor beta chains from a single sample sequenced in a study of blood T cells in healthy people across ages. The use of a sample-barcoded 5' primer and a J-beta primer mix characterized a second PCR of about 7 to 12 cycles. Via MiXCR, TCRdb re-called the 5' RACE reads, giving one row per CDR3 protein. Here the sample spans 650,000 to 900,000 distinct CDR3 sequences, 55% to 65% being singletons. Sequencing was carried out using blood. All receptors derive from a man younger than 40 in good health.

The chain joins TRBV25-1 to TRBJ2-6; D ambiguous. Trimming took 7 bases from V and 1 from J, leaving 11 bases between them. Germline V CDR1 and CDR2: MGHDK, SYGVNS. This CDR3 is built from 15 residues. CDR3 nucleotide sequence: TGTGCCAGCAACGGACCGTTGTCTGGGGCCAACGTCCTGACTTTC. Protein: CASNGPLSGANVLTF.

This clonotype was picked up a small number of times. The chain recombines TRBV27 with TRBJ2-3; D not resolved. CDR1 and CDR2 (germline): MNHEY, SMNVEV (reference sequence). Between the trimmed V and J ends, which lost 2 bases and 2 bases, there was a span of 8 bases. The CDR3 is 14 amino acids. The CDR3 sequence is CASSLRRNTDTQYF. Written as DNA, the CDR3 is TGTGCCAGCAGTTTACGGCGGAACACAGATACGCAGTATTTT.

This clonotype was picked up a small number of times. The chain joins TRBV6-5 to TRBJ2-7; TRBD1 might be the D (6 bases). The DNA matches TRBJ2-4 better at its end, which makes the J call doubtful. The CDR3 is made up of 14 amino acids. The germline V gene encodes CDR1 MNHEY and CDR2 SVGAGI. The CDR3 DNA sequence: TGTGCCAGCAGTTACCAGCAGGGGAAAAACATTCAGTACTTC. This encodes CASSYQQGKNIQYF.

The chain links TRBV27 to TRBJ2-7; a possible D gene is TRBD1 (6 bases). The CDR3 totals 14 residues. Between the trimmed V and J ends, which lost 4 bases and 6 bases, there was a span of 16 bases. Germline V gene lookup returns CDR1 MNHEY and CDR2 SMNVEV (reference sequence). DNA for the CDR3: TGTGCCAGCAGTTACCACAGGGATTCGGGCGAGCAGTACTTC. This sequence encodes CASSYHRDSGEQYF.

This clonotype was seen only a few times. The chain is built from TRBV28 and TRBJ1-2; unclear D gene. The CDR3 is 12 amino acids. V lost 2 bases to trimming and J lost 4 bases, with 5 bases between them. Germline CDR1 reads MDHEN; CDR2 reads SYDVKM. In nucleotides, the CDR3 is TGTGCCAGCAGTTTAAAGGGCTATGGCTACACCTTC. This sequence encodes CASSLKGYGYTF.

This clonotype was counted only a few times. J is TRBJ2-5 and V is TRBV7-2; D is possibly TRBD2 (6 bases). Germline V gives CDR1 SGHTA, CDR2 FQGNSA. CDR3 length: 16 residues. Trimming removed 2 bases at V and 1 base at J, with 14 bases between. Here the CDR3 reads CASSLTGRRSQETQYF. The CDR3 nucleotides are TGTGCCAGCAGCTTAACGGGGAGGAGATCCCAAGAGACCCAGTACTTC.

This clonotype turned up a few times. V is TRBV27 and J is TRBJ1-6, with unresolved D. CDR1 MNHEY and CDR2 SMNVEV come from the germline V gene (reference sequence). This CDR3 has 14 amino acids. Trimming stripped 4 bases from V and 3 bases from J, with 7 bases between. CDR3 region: CASSSPGYNSPLHF. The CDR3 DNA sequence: TGTGCCAGCAGTTCCCCGGGCTATAATTCACCCCTCCACTTT.

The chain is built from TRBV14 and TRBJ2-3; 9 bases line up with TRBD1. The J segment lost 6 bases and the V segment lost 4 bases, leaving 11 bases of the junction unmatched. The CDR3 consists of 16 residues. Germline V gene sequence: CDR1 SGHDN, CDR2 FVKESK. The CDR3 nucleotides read TGTGCCAGCAGCCCCTACCGGGGACAGGGAGGGGATACGCAGTATTTT. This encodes CASSPYRGQGGDTQYF.